These T cell receptor beta chains were read from a single sample in a study of tumor-infiltrating lymphocytes in localized non-small cell lung cancer. The repertoire was sequenced with immunoSEQ multiplex PCR; TCRdb's copy has only in-frame clones and lacks some. Of roughly 15,000 clones listed, under 75% were seen once; the top ten hold around 6.1%. The sequenced sample was lung tumor tissue. Every receptor here comes from a human donor with non-small cell lung cancer. Each CDR3 is given with its conserved first and last residue. Each record gives: clone size, J gene, D gene, V gene, CDR3 DNA, CDR3 protein. The D gene is left open where the match is weak. The size of a clone is reported for some rows only, either as once, few or many, or as a class for expanded clones.

. TRBJ2-2 TRBD1 TRBV11-2 TGTGCCAGCAGCCCCGACAGGGGGCGCATCACCGGGGAGCTGTTTTTT CASSPDRGRITGELFF
once TRBJ2-4 . TRBV7-8 TGTGCCAGCAGCCATTTACTGGGCTTAGCCAAAAACATTCAGTACTTC CASSHLLGLAKNIQYF
. TRBJ1-1 . TRBV10-1 TGCGCCAGCAGTGACTCTGGGAACACTGAAGCTTTCTTT CASSDSGNTEAFF
. TRBJ2-7 . TRBV15 TGTGCCACCAGCACAACCGATTATAGCGGCTACTACGAGCAGTACTTC CATSTTDYSGYYEQYF
. TRBJ1-1 TRBD1 TRBV6-4 TGTGCCAGCAGTAAAGGAAAATCGACAGGGGGATCGAACACTGAAGCTTTCTTT CASSKGKSTGGSNTEAFF
. TRBJ2-7 . TRBV6-5 TGTGCCAGCAGTTACTCGGCTGATCTGGCCGAGCAGTACTTC CASSYSADLAEQYF
. TRBJ2-1 TRBD2 TRBV27 TGTGCCAGCAGTTTATCGGGTGGACTAGCGTACAATGAGCAGTTCTTC CASSLSGGLAYNEQFF
. TRBJ2-2 . TRBV18 TGTGCCAGCTCACCCGATACTGCCGGGGAGCTGTTTTTT CASSPDTAGELFF
once TRBJ2-5 . TRBV2 TGTGCCAGCTGGGGCGGGGAGACCCAGTACTTC CASWGGETQYF
few TRBJ2-1 TRBD2 TRBV18 TGTGCCAGCTCACCACGGACTAGCGCCTCCTACAATGAGCAGTTCTTC CASSPRTSASYNEQFF
. TRBJ2-7 . TRBV18 TGTGCCAGCTCACCATGGGGGCGGTCCTACGAGCAGTACTTC CASSPWGRSYEQYF
. TRBJ1-5 TRBD1 TRBV5-1 TGCGCCAGCAGGCTCGGGTCACCGGGACAGGGGAGCAATCAGCCCCAGCATTTT CASRLGSPGQGSNQPQHF
medium-sized TRBJ2-2 TRBD2 TRBV7-9 TGTGCCAGCAGCTTTAGATTAGCGGGAGGCACCGGGGAGCTGTTTTTT CASSFRLAGGTGELFF
. TRBJ2-1 TRBD2 TRBV4-2 TGTGCCAGCAGCCAAGACCCCAGCGGGGGGTACAATGAGCAGTTCTTC CASSQDPSGGYNEQFF
once TRBJ2-7 TRBD2 TRBV15 TGTGCCACCAGCAGAGCGACTAGCGGGAGGGCCGGGCACTCCTACGAGCAGTACTTC CATSRATSGRAGHSYEQYF
. TRBJ2-1 TRBD2 TRBV7-8 TGTGCCAGCAGCTTAGTCGGGAGGGCCATTAATGAGCAGTTCTTC CASSLVGRAINEQFF
. TRBJ2-1 TRBD2 TRBV10-3 TGTGCCATCAGTGAGTCGACGGGACTAGCGGGATATTATGGTGAGCAGTTCTTC CAISESTGLAGYYGEQFF
. TRBJ2-7 . TRBV7-9 TGTGCCAGCAGCCTTTTTACAGGGATCTCCTACGAGCAGTACTTC CASSLFTGISYEQYF
. TRBJ1-4 TRBD1 TRBV7-9 TGTGCCAGCAGCTCGACAGGGCGTTACGAAAAACTGTTTTTT CASSSTGRYEKLFF
. TRBJ2-3 . TRBV4-2 TGTGCCAGCAGCCAAGATCCGGACACATACACAGATACGCAGTATTTT CASSQDPDTYTDTQYF
. TRBJ2-3 . TRBV5-1 TGCGCCAGCAGCTTCACAGGGAGTATCACAGATACGCAGTATTTT CASSFTGSITDTQYF
few TRBJ1-2 . TRBV7-9 TGTGCCAGCAGCTTAAGTTGGGAGGGGAACTATGGCTACACCTTC CASSLSWEGNYGYTF
. TRBJ2-5 . TRBV29-1 TGCAGCGCCCGAGGGGGGATAGAGACCCAGTACTTC CSARGGIETQYF
few TRBJ1-1 TRBD1 TRBV19 TGTGCCAGTAGCCTCAGGGGGTTTCACACTGAAGCTTTCTTT CASSLRGFHTEAFF
once TRBJ2-7 . TRBV6-5 TGTGCCAGCAGTTACTCGAAAGAGTGGGAGCAGTACTTC CASSYSKEWEQYF
few TRBJ2-1 . TRBV29-1 TGCAGCGTTGCAGGGGACTCCTACAATGAGCAGTTCTTC CSVAGDSYNEQFF
. TRBJ2-2 . TRBV11-2 TGTGCCAGCAGCTTAATCCCGACCGGGGAGCTGTTTTTT CASSLIPTGELFF
. TRBJ1-2 . TRBV5-5 TGTGCCAGCAGCTTGGAAACCATTCCAAGTCATGGCTACACCTTC CASSLETIPSHGYTF